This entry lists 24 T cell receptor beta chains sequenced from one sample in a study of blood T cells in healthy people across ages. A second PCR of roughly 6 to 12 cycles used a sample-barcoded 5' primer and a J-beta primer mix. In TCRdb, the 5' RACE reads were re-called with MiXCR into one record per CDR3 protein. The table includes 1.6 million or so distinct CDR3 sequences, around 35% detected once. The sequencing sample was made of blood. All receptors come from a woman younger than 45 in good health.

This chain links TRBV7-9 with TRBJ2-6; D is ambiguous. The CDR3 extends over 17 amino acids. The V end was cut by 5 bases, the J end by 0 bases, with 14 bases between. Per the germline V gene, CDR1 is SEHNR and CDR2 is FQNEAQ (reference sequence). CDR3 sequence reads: CASSTPTGNSGANVLTF. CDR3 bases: TGTGCCAGCAGCACCCCGACGGGTAACTCTGGGGCCAACGTCCTGACTTTC.

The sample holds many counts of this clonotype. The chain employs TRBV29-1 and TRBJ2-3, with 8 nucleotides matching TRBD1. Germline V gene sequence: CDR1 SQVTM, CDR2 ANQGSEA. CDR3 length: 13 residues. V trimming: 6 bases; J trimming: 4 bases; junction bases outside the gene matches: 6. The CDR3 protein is CSVIQGGSDTQYF. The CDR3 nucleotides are TGCAGCGTGATACAGGGGGGATCAGATACGCAGTATTTT.

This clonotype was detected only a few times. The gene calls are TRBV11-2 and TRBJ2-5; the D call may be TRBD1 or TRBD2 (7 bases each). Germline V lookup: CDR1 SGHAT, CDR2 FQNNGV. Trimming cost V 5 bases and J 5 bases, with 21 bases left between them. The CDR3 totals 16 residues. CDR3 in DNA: TGTGCCAGCAGCCCAGGGGGAGGTAGCGGGTGGGAGACCCAGTACTTC. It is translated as CASSPGGGSGWETQYF.

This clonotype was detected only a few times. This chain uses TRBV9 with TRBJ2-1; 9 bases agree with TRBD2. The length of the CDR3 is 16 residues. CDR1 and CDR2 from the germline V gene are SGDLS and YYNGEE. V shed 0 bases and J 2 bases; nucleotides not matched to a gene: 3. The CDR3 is CASSVGGLATYNEQFF. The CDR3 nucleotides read TGTGCCAGCAGCGTAGGGGGACTAGCTACCTACAATGAGCAGTTCTTC.

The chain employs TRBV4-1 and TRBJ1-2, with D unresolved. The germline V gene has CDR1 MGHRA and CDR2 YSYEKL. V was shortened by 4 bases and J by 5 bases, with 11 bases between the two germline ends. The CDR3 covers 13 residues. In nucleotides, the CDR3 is TGCGCCAGCAGCCCGTCCCCTGATTATGGCTACACCTTC. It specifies CASSPSPDYGYTF.

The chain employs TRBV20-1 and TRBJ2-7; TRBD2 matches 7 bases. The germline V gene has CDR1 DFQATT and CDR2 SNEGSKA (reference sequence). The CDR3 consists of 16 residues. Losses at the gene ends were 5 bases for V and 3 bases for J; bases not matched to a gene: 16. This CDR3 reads CSAGRAIGALLYEQYF. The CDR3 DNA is TGCAGTGCTGGGAGGGCCATCGGGGCCCTACTCTACGAGCAGTACTTC.

This CDR3 reads CSAIGTSAYNEQFF. CDR3 in DNA: TGCAGTGCCATCGGGACTAGCGCATACAATGAGCAGTTCTTC. The chain links TRBV20-1 to TRBJ2-1, with 10 bases identical to TRBD2. CDR1 is DFQATT and CDR2 is SNEGSKA in the germline V gene (reference sequence). The V and J ends lost 6 bases and 4 bases, in that order; junction bases with no gene match: 6. The CDR3 spans 14 residues.

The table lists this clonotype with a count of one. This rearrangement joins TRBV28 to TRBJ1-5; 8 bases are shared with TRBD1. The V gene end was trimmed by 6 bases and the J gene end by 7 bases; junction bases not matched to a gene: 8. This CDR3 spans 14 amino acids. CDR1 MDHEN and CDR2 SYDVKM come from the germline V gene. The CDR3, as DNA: TGTGCCAGCAGCACCAGGGGGCGAGGGCAGCCCCAGCATTTT. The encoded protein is CASSTRGRGQPQHF. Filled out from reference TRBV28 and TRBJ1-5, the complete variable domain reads DVKVTQSSRYLVKRTGEKVFLECVQDMDHENMFWYRQDPGLGLRLIYFSYDVKMKEKGDIPEGYSVSREKKERFSLILESASTNQTSMYLCASSTRGRGQPQHFGDGTRLSIL.

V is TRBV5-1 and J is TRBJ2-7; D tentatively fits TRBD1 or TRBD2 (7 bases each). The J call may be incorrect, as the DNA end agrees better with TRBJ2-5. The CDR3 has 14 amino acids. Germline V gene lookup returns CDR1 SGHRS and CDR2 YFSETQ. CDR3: CASSFGDREGTQYF. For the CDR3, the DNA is TGCGCCAGCAGCTTTGGTGACAGGGAGGGGACCCAGTACTTC.

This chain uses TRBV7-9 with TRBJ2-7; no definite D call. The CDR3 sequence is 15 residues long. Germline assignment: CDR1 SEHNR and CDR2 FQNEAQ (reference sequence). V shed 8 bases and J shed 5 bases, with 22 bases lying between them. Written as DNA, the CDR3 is TGTGCCAGCGACAACCCGGCGGCAGTAGGCGACGAGCAGTACTTC. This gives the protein CASDNPAAVGDEQYF.

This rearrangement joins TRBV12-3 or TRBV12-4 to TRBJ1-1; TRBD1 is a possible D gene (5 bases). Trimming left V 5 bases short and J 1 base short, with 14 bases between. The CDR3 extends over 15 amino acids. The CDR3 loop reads CASSGAKGWNTEAFF. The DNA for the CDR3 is TGTGCCAGCAGTGGGGCGAAGGGGTGGAACACTGAAGCTTTCTTT.

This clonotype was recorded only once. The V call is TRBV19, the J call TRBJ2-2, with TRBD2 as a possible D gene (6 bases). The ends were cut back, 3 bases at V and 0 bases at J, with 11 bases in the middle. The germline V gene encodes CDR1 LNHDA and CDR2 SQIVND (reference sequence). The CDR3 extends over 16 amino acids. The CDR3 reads CASSIGRESNTGELFF. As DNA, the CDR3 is TGTGCCAGTAGTATTGGACGGGAGTCGAACACCGGGGAGCTGTTTTTT.

CDR3 in DNA: TGCAGTGCTAGTGTGGGGGACAGGGCAAACTACGAGCAGTACTTC. As protein: CSASVGDRANYEQYF. The rearrangement links TRBV20-1 to TRBJ2-7, with 9 bases aligning to TRBD1. V gave up 3 bases and J gave up 3 bases; unmatched junction bases: 9. CDR1 DFQATT and CDR2 SNEGSKA come from the germline V gene (reference sequence). The CDR3 contains 15 residues.

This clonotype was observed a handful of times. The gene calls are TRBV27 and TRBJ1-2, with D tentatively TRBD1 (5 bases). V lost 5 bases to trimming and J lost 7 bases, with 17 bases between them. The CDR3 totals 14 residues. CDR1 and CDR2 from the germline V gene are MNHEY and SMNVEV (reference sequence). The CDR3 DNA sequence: TGTGCCAGCAGTCCCACGGGGGAAAGGAGTGGCTACACCTTC. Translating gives CASSPTGERSGYTF.

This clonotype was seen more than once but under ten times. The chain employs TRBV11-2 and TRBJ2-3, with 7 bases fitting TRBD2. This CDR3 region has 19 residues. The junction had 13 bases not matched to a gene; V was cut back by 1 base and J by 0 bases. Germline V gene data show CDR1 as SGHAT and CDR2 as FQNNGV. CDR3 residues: CASSLGGLAGTTSTDTQYF. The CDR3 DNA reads TGTGCCAGCAGCTTAGGAGGGTTGGCGGGGACTACTAGCACAGATACGCAGTATTTT.

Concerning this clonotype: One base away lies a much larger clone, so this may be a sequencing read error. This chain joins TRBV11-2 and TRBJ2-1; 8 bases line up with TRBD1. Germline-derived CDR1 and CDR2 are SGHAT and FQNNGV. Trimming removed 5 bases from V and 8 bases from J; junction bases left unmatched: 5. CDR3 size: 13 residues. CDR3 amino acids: CASSQPGGDEQFF. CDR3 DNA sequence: TGTGCCAGCAGCCAACCAGGGGGCGATGAGCAGTTCTTC.

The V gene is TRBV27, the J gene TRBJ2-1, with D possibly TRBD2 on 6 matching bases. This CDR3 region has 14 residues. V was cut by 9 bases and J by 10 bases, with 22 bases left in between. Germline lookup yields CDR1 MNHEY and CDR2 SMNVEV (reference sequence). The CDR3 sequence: CASKRASASYEQFF. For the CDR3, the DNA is TGTGCCAGTAAAAGGGCTAGCGCTTCCTACGAGCAGTTCTTC.

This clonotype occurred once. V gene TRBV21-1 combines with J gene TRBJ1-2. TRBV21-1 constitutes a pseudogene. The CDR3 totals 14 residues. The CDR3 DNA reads TGTGCCAGCAGCAATCAGGAGAAGGGCTATGGCTACACCTTC. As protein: CASSNQEKGYGYTF.

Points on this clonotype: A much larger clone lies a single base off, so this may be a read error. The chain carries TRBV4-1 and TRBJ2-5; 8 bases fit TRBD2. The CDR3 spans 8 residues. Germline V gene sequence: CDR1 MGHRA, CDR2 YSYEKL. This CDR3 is CAGSGGYF. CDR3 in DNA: TGCGCCGGCAGCGGGGGGTACTTC.

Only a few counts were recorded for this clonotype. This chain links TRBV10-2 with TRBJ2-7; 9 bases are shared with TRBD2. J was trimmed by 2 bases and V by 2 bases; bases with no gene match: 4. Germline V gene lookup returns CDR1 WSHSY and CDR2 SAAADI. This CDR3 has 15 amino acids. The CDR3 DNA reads TGCGCCAGCAGTGAGCGCGGCGGGGGGGCCTACGAGCAGTACTTC. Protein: CASSERGGGAYEQYF.

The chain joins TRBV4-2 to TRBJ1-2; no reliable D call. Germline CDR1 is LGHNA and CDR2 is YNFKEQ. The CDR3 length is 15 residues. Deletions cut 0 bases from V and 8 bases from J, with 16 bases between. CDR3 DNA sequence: TGTGCCAGCAGCCAAGATCCCGGGGAGGAGCGGGGCTACACCTTC. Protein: CASSQDPGEERGYTF.

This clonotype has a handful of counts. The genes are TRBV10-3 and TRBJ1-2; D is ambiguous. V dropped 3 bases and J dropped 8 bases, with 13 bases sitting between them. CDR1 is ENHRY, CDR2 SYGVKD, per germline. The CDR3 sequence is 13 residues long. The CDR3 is CAISDPTNWGYTF. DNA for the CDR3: TGTGCCATCAGTGACCCGACCAACTGGGGCTACACCTTC.

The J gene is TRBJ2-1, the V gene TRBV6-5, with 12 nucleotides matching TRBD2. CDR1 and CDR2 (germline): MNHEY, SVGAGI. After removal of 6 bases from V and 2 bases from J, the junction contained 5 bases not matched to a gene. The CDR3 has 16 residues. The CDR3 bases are TGTGCCAGCAGGTCACTAGCGGGGGGCCCCTACAATGAGCAGTTCTTC. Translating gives CASRSLAGGPYNEQFF.

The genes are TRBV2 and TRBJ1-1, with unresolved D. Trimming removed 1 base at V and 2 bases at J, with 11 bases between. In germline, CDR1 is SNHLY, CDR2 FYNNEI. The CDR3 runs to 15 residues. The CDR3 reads CASSEGLGGNTEAFF. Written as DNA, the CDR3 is TGTGCCAGCAGTGAAGGACTTGGAGGCAACACTGAAGCTTTCTTT.